The 20 T cell receptor beta chains in this list originate from one sample, sequenced in a study of cytomegalovirus exposure and HLA in healthy donors. 60 Vbeta and 13 Jbeta primers were used in PCR. Assay used: immunoSEQ multiplex PCR; TCRdb lists only in-frame clones, some missing. The sample carries under 200,000 clones, over 80% recorded once. Material for sequencing was PBMCs. Receptors originate from a male donor in good health and CMV-seropositive.

V gene TRBV7-3 combines with J gene TRBJ2-2, with 13 bases identical to TRBD2. The CDR3 runs 14 residues. V gave up 5 bases and J gave up 10 bases; unmatched junction bases: 4. The germline V gene encodes CDR1 SGHTA and CDR2 FQGTGA. The CDR3 reads CASSAGTSGTELFF. The CDR3 nucleotides are TGTGCCAGCAGCGCCGGGACTAGCGGGACGGAGCTGTTTTTT.

As concerns this clone: Other DNA sequences from this sample encode an identical CDR3 as well. The chain is built from TRBV9 and TRBJ1-1; D possibly corresponds to TRBD1 (6 bases). The CDR3 covers 14 residues. Trimming shortened V by 0 bases and J by 1 base, and 7 bases separated the two germline ends. Germline CDR1 reads SGDLS; CDR2 reads YYNGEE. Written as DNA, the CDR3 is TGTGCCAGCAGCGTAGAGACAGGGAACACTGAAGCTTTCTTT. Its protein product is CASSVETGNTEAFF.

The chain has TRBV21-1 and TRBJ1-1; the tabulated D call, TRBD1, remains unverified against the DNA. TRBV21-1 is flagged as a pseudogene. The CDR3 runs to 15 residues. CDR3 sequence reads: CASSVDRGKNTEAFF. The CDR3 region has the DNA TGTGCCAGCAGCGTCGACAGGGGAAAGAACACTGAAGCTTTCTTT.

CDR3 bases: TGCGCCAGCAGCTTGAGTCGGGCGAACACCGGGGAGCTGTTTTTT. This gives the protein CASSLSRANTGELFF. The rearrangement links TRBV5-1 to TRBJ2-2; D not certain. Looked up from germline, CDR1 is SGHRS and CDR2 is YFSETQ. The V and J ends lost 1 base and 0 bases respectively, with 7 bases between them. There are 15 residues in the CDR3. Drawing the rest from reference TRBV5-1 and TRBJ2-2, the complete variable domain is KAGVTQTPRYLIKTRGQQVTLSCSPISGHRSVSWYQQTPGQGLQFLFEYFSETQRNKGNFPGRFSGRQFSNSRSEMNVSTLELGDSALYLCASSLSRANTGELFFGEGSRLTVL.

Only one count was recorded for this clone. The chain is built from TRBV6-5 and TRBJ1-1; a weak D match, TRBD1 (6 bases). Trimming stripped 7 bases from V and 2 bases from J, with 14 bases between. The germline gives CDR1 MNHEY, CDR2 SVGAGI. The CDR3 length is 14 residues. The DNA of the CDR3 is TGTGCCAGCATCCTCCAGGGGACCAACACTGAAGCTTTCTTT. Protein product: CASILQGTNTEAFF.

This chain uses TRBV30 with TRBJ2-7, with 10 bases that match TRBD2. Germline CDR1 and CDR2: GTSNPN and SVGIG (reference sequence). CDR3 size: 15 residues. Trimming took 3 bases from V and 2 from J; bases not matched to a gene: 7. The chain's CDR3 is CAWRGWSGRAYEQYF. DNA for the CDR3: TGTGCCTGGAGGGGATGGAGCGGGAGGGCCTACGAGCAGTACTTC.

The gene calls are TRBV27 and TRBJ1-2, with 9 bases that match TRBD1. The CDR3 consists of 14 residues. CDR1 MNHEY and CDR2 SMNVEV come from the germline V gene (reference sequence). Trimming cost V 5 bases and J 8 bases; bases outside gene matches: 9. The CDR3 DNA reads TGTGCCAGCAGTCCGGGACAGGGACTAGGGGGCTACACCTTC. It translates to CASSPGQGLGGYTF.

V usage is TRBV30 and J usage is TRBJ1-3; a possible D gene is TRBD1 (5 bases). Per the germline V gene, CDR1 is GTSNPN and CDR2 is SVGIG (reference sequence). The CDR3 has 12 residues. Trimming removed 5 bases at V and 5 bases at J, with 10 bases between. The CDR3 region is CAWDPDRNTIYF. In DNA form, the CDR3 reads TGTGCCTGGGATCCGGACAGAAACACCATATATTTT.

This chain joins TRBV6-1 and TRBJ2-5; no reliable D call. The CDR3 has 11 amino acids. V lost 5 bases to trimming and J lost 6 bases, with 7 bases between them. Germline V gene sequence: CDR1 MNHNS, CDR2 SASEGT. CDR3 coding DNA: TGTGCCAGCAGTTATGGGCAGACCCAGTACTTC. This sequence encodes CASSYGQTQYF.

This sequence joins TRBV5-1 and TRBJ2-3; 7 positions agree with TRBD1. CDR1 is SGHRS, CDR2 YFSETQ, per germline. V gave up 0 bases and J gave up 6 bases; unmatched junction bases: 4. This CDR3 has 14 amino acids. CDR3 in amino acids: CASSLGQGADTQYF. The CDR3 DNA reads as TGCGCCAGCAGCTTGGGACAGGGAGCCGATACGCAGTATTTT.

V is TRBV25-1 and J is TRBJ1-5; D perhaps matches TRBD1 (6 bases). The CDR3 covers 15 residues. The V gene's germline CDR1 is MGHDK and CDR2 SYGVNS. Trimming stripped 3 bases from V and 0 bases from J, with 9 bases between. The CDR3 DNA follows: TGTGCCAGCAGTGAGGACAGTTCTAGCAATCAGCCCCAGCATTTT. Translating gives CASSEDSSSNQPQHF.

J is TRBJ2-5 and V is TRBV13; TRBD2 matches at 9 bases. The DNA matches TRBJ2-7 better at its end, which makes the J call doubtful. The CDR3 length is 16 residues. Germline V CDR1 and CDR2: PRHDT, FYEKMQ (reference sequence). This chain's CDR3 is CASSFVRTSESYEQYF. The CDR3 DNA reads TGTGCCAGCAGCTTTGTACGGACTAGCGAGTCCTACGAGCAGTACTTC.

This clone has just one count. The rearrangement links TRBV7-8 to TRBJ1-2; D gene unclear. The CDR3 totals 16 residues. V was shortened by 5 bases and J by 7 bases, with 23 bases between the two germline ends. Germline CDR1 and CDR2: SGHVS and FQNEAQ. CDR3 in DNA: TGTGCCAGCAGCCCCAGGAGGGAGACGGGTAAAAGTGGCTACACCTTC. This codes for CASSPRRETGKSGYTF.

To note about this clone: At one boundary the junction diverges from the germline segment, which might be a read error. The rearrangement uses TRBV7-7 and TRBJ2-5; 8 positions agree with TRBD1. This CDR3 is built from 14 residues. The V gene's germline CDR1 is SSHAT and CDR2 FNYEAQ (reference sequence). In DNA, the CDR3 is TGTGCTAGCAGCCCCTCAGGGGGCGGAGAGACCCAGTACTTC. It is translated as CASSPSGGGETQYF.

The chain uses TRBV7-3 and TRBJ1-2; the D is unclear. The V gene's germline CDR1 is SGHTA and CDR2 FQGTGA. V was cut by 5 bases and J by 8 bases, with 18 bases left in between. The CDR3 sequence is 14 residues long. CDR3 amino acids: CASSHDSGSRGYTF. CDR3 sequence (DNA): TGTGCCAGCAGCCACGATTCCGGGTCACGGGGCTACACCTTC.

The CDR3 loop reads CASNPTSGSYNEQFF. CDR3 in DNA: TGTGCCAGCAACCCCACTAGCGGCTCCTACAATGAGCAGTTCTTC. The rearrangement joins TRBV21-1 to TRBJ2-1; the table names TRBD2, a call not compared with the DNA. TRBV21-1 is reported as a pseudogene. The CDR3 has 15 residues.

This chain connects TRBV7-9 to TRBJ2-7, with 7 bases identical to TRBD2. The CDR3 loop spans 15 amino acids. CDR1 is SEHNR, CDR2 FQNEAQ, per germline (reference sequence). V lost 5 bases and J lost 4; bases outside the gene matches: 11. DNA for the CDR3: TGTGCCAGCAGCCAACCAACTAGCGAAGCTTACGAGCAGTACTTC. Its translation: CASSQPTSEAYEQYF.

The CDR3 protein is CASSDTGGGEKLFF. Here the CDR3 DNA reads TGTGCCAGCAGCGATACAGGGGGTGGTGAAAAACTGTTTTTT. The chain is built from TRBV28 and TRBJ1-4; 8 nucleotides match TRBD1. Germline CDR1 MDHEN, CDR2 SYDVKM. This CDR3 contains 14 residues. With 6 bases clipped from V and 7 bases from J, the junction kept 7 bases outside the gene matches.

This chain joins TRBV2 and TRBJ2-5; 11 bases match TRBD1. Gene TRBJ2-7 matches the end of the DNA better, so the J call may be wrong. The CDR3 loop spans 13 amino acids. CDR1 SNHLY and CDR2 FYNNEI come from the germline V gene. In DNA, the CDR3 is TGTGCCAGCGGGGGGACAGGGGGCTACGAGCAGTACTTC. Protein product: CASGGTGGYEQYF.

The chain is built from TRBV7-9 and TRBJ1-2; TRBD1 might be the D (5 bases). Germline CDR1 SEHNR, CDR2 FQNEAQ (reference sequence). This CDR3 comprises 14 residues. The V end was cut by 3 bases, the J end by 3 bases, with 11 bases between. DNA of the CDR3: TGTGCCAGCAGCTTTGGTAGGGGCGACTATGGCTACACCTTC. Translation gives CASSFGRGDYGYTF.